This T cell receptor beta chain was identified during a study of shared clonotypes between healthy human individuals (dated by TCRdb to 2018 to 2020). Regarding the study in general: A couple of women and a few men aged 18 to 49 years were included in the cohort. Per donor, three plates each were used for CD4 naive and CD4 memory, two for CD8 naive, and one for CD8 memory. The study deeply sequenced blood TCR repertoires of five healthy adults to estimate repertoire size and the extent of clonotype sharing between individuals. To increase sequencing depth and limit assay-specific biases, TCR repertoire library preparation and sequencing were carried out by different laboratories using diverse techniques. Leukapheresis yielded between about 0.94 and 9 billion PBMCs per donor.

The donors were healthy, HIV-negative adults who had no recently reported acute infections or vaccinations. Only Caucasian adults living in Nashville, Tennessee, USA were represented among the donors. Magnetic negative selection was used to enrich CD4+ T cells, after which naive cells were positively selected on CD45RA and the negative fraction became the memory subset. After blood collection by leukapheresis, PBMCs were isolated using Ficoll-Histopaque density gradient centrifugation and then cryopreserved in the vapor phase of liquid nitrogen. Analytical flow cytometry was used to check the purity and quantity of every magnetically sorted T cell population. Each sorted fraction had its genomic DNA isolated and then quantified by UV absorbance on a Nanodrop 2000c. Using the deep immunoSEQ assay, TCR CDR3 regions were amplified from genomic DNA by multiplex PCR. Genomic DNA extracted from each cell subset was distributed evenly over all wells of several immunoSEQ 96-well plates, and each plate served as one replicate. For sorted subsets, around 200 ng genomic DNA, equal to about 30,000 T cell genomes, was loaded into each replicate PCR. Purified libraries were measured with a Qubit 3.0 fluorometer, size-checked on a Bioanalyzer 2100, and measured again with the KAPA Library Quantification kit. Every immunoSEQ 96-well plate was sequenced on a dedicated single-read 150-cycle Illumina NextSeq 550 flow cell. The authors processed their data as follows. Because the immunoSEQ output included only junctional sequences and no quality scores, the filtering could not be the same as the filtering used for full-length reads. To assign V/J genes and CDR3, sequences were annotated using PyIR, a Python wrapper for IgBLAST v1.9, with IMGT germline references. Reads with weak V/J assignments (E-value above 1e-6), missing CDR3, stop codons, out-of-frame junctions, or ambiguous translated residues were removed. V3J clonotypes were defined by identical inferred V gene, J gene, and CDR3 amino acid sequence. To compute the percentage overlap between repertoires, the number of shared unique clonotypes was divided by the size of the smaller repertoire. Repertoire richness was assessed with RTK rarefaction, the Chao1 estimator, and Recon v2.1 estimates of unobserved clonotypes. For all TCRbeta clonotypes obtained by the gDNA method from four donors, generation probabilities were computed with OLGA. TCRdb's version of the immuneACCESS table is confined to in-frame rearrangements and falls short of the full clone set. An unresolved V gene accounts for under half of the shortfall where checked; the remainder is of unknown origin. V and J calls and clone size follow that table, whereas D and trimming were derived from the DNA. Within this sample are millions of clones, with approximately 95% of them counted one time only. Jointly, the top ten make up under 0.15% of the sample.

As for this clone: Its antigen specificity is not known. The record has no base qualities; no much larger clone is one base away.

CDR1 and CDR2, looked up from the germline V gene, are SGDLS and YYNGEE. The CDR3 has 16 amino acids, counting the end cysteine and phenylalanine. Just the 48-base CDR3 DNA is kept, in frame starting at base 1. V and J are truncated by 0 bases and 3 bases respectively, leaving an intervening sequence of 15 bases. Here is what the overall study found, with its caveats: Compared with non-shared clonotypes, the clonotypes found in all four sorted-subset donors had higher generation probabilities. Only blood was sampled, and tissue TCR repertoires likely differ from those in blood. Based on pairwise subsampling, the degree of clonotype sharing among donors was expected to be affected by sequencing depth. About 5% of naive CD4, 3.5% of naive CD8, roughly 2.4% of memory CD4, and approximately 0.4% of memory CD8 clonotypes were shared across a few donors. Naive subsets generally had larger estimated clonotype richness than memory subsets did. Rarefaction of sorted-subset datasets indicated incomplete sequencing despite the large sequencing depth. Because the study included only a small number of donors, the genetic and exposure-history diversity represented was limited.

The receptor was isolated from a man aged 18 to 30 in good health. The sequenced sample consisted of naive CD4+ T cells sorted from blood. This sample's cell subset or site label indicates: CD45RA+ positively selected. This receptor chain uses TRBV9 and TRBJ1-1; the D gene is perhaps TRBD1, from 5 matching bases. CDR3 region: CASSVEGRGKDTEAFF. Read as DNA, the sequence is TGTGCCAGCAGCGTAGAAGGAAGGGGAAAGGACACTGAAGCTTTCTTT.